Listed here is a single TCR beta chain. What it recognizes is unknown. Generated by immunoSEQ multiplex PCR, the TCRdb table keeps only in-frame clones and is missing some. The repertoire includes about 64,000 clones, roughly nine tenths of them detected once, and under 3.5% sits in the top ten. This entry belongs to a study of pediatric ulcerative colitis. Across the study: Most patients had pancolitis, and two had left-sided colitis.

CDR1 is SGHVT and CDR2 is SQSDAQ in the germline V gene. The CDR3 consists of 14 residues. Trimming shortened V by 2 bases and J by 6 bases, and 14 bases separated the two germline ends. Study conclusions and caveats: Blood-rectal clonal overlap within each person was significantly higher in ulcerative colitis patients than controls. This repertoire reflects total lymphocytes rather than subpopulations like regulatory T cells. Clonal expansions reduced rectal repertoire diversity in acute severe colitis.

The sequence was obtained from a boy aged 10-17 years with severe ulcerative colitis. Sequenced: blood. The chain has TRBV7-4 and TRBJ2-7; no clear D gene. The CDR3 DNA reads as TGTGCCAGCAGCTTAAAAAGGGTCCCCCTCGAGCAGTACTTC. It translates to CASSLKRVPLEQYF.